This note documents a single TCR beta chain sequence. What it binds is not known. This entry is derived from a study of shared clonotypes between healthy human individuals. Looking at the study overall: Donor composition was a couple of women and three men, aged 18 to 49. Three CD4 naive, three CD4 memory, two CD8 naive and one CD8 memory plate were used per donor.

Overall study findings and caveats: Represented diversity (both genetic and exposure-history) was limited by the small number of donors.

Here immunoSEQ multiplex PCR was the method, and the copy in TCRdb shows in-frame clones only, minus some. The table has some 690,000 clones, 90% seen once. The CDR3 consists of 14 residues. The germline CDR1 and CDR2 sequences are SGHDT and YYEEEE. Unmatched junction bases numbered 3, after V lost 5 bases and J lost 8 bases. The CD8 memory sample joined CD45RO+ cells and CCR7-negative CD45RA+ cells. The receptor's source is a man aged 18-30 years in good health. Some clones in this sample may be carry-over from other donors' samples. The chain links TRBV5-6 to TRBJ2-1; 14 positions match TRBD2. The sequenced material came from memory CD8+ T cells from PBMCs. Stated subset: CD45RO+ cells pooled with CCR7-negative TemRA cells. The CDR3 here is CASRGLAGVDEQFF. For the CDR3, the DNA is TGTGCCAGCAGGGGACTAGCGGGAGTGGATGAGCAGTTCTTC.